The 23 T cell receptor beta chains presented below share a single source sample, sequenced in a study of neurological immune-mediated disorders. TCRdb re-analysed the 5' RACE reads in MiXCR, keeping a single row per CDR3 protein. The data show tens of thousands of distinct CDR3 sequences, around 10% seen once. Sequencing was performed on CD4+ T cells from blood. The source is a woman in her thirties with HTLV-1-associated myelopathy (HAM/TSP).

This clonotype showed up many times. The chain uses TRBV27 and TRBJ1-5; no clear D gene. V was shortened by 3 bases and J by 0 bases, with 9 bases between the two germline ends. The CDR3 contains 15 residues. The germline gives CDR1 MNHEY, CDR2 SMNVEV (reference sequence). CDR3 sequence reads: CASSFAPDSNQPQHF. DNA of the CDR3: TGTGCCAGCAGTTTTGCCCCGGATAGCAATCAGCCCCAGCATTTT.

This clonotype was seen ten or more times. The chain recombines TRBV20-1 with TRBJ2-1; D might be TRBD1 (5 bases). V was clipped by 3 bases and J by 3 bases, with 6 bases between them. The CDR3 is made up of 12 amino acids. Germline values: CDR1 DFQATT, CDR2 SNEGSKA (reference sequence). CDR3: CSARDNYNEQFF. The CDR3 DNA is TGCAGTGCTAGGGACAACTACAATGAGCAGTTCTTC.

V gene TRBV20-1 combines with J gene TRBJ2-7; perhaps TRBD2 as D (6 bases). From germline, CDR1 is DFQATT and CDR2 SNEGSKA (reference sequence). The V end lost 6 bases, the J end lost 3 bases, and 15 bases lay between the germline ends. CDR3 length equals 13 residues. The CDR3 bases are TGCAGTGCCGTAAGTCTGGGGGGCTACGAGCAGTACTTC. Its translation: CSAVSLGGYEQYF.

This clonotype has a count of ten or more. V usage is TRBV14 and J usage is TRBJ1-6; D perhaps matches TRBD1 (5 bases). The CDR3 length is 15 residues. The germline V gene encodes CDR1 SGHDN and CDR2 FVKESK. Trimming left V 0 bases short and J 7 bases short, with 10 bases between. Here the CDR3 reads CASSQDGRDNSPLHF. The CDR3 nucleotides read TGTGCCAGCAGCCAAGATGGCAGGGACAATTCACCCCTCCACTTT. The entire variable domain, with the rest obtained from reference TRBV14 and TRBJ1-6, is as follows: EAGVTQFPSHSVIEKGQTVTLRCDPISGHDNLYWYRRVMGKEIKFLLHFVKESKQDESGMPNNRFLAERTGGTYSTLKVQPAELEDSGVYFCASSQDGRDNSPLHFGNGTRLTVT.

This clonotype was observed at least ten times. The genes are TRBV10-3 and TRBJ1-2; D is perhaps TRBD1 (5 bases). Germline loops: CDR1 ENHRY, CDR2 SYGVKD. With 3 bases removed from V and 3 bases from J, the gap between germline ends came to 8 bases. This CDR3 comprises 13 residues. The CDR3 coding sequence is TGTGCCATCAGTGAAGAGGGGCACTATGGCTACACCTTC. It is translated as CAISEEGHYGYTF.

This clonotype was detected many times. This chain joins TRBV10-3 and TRBJ2-7, with 7 bases lining up with TRBD1. V was clipped by 6 bases and J by 6 bases; unmatched bases: 14. The CDR3 has 15 residues. Germline CDR1 ENHRY, CDR2 SYGVKD. The CDR3 DNA reads as TGTGCCATCAGCGTCCAGAGACAGGGATGGGGCGAGCAGTACTTC. Its translation: CAISVQRQGWGEQYF.

This clonotype appeared many times. This sequence joins TRBV5-1 and TRBJ2-1; D is tentatively TRBD1 or TRBD2 (5 bases each). V shed 3 bases and J shed 9 bases, with 19 bases lying between them. Germline loops: CDR1 SGHRS, CDR2 YFSETQ. CDR3 size: 15 residues. This CDR3 is CASSSGTLELGEQFF. In DNA form, the CDR3 reads TGCGCCAGCAGCTCCGGGACCCTCGAATTGGGTGAGCAGTTCTTC. Full variable domain (outside the CDR3, taken from reference TRBV5-1 and TRBJ2-1): KAGVTQTPRYLIKTRGQQVTLSCSPISGHRSVSWYQQTPGQGLQFLFEYFSETQRNKGNFPGRFSGRQFSNSRSEMNVSTLELGDSALYLCASSSGTLELGEQFFGPGTRLTVL.

This clonotype was counted at least ten times. V is TRBV7-9 and J is TRBJ2-7; D call uncertain. Germline V gene lookup returns CDR1 SEHNR and CDR2 FQNEAQ (reference sequence). V dropped 5 bases and J dropped 9 bases, with 17 bases sitting between them. This CDR3 is built from 13 residues. The CDR3 region has the DNA TGTGCCAGCAGCAAAGACGGCGGAACGGGGCAGTACTTC. Amino acid sequence: CASSKDGGTGQYF.

This clonotype was counted at least ten times. This chain uses TRBV7-9 with TRBJ1-2; the match to TRBD1 covers 9 bases. The CDR3 has 14 residues. CDR1 SEHNR and CDR2 FQNEAQ come from the germline V gene (reference sequence). J lost 7 bases, V lost 1 base, and 4 bases had no gene match. As DNA, the CDR3 is TGTGCCAGCAGCTTAGTTGGGGACAGGGCTGGCTACACCTTC. Its translation is CASSLVGDRAGYTF.

The rearrangement links TRBV7-9 to TRBJ2-7; unclear D gene. CDR1 and CDR2 from the germline V gene are SEHNR and FQNEAQ (reference sequence). This CDR3 comprises 15 residues. Trimming cost V 0 bases and J 6 bases, with 15 bases left between them. CDR3 coding DNA: TGTGCCAGCAGCTTAGCCAAGGGCCCCAACGGCGAGCAGTACTTC. Its translation: CASSLAKGPNGEQYF.

This clonotype was found many times. The V and J genes are TRBV18 and TRBJ1-1; D may be TRBD1 (5 bases). This CDR3 has 13 residues. Germline V gene lookup returns CDR1 KGHSH and CDR2 LQKENI. Trimming pared 2 bases from V and 6 bases from J, leaving 10 bases between. Written as DNA, the CDR3 is TGTGCCAGCTCACCATCCAGGGTCGCTGAAGCTTTCTTT. As protein: CASSPSRVAEAFF.

This clonotype was detected many times. The V gene is TRBV5-8, the J gene TRBJ1-2, with TRBD1 matching over 7 bases. After removal of 4 bases from V and 8 bases from J, the junction contained 8 bases not matched to a gene. CDR1 and CDR2 from the germline V gene are SGHTS and YDEGEE. The CDR3 extends over 13 amino acids. The CDR3 region is CASSLDRNGGYTF. DNA of the CDR3: TGTGCCAGCAGCCTGGACAGGAACGGGGGCTACACCTTC.

In its sample, this clonotype was seen many times. V and J are TRBV30 and TRBJ1-6, with a possible D match to TRBD1 (6 bases). Per germline, CDR1 GTSNPN and CDR2 SVGIG (reference sequence). The CDR3 has 13 amino acids. V was trimmed by 5 bases and J by 9 bases, leaving 14 bases between them. The CDR3 DNA reads TGTGCCTGGTCCGGGACATATCCTTCACCCCTCCACTTT. Protein product: CAWSGTYPSPLHF. The variable domain in full, completed from reference TRBV30 and TRBJ1-6, reads SQTIHQWPATLVQPVGSPLSLECTVEGTSNPNLYWYRQAAGRGLQLLFYSVGIGQISSEVPQNLSASRPQDRQFILSSKKLLLSDSGFYLCAWSGTYPSPLHFGNGTRLTVT.

In its sample, this clonotype was seen many times. This chain links TRBV19 with TRBJ1-6; no firm D call. The CDR3 has 14 residues. CDR1 is LNHDA, CDR2 SQIVND, per germline (reference sequence). Trimming shortened V by 5 bases and J by 7 bases, and 12 bases separated the two germline ends. For the CDR3, the DNA is TGTGCCAGTAGTTTCCAAGCAAGGAATTCACCCCTCCACTTT. Amino acid sequence: CASSFQARNSPLHF.

This clonotype was found many times. The rearrangement joins TRBV7-9 to TRBJ2-2; D might be TRBD2 (5 bases). Trimming pared 3 bases from V and 5 bases from J, leaving 22 bases between. This CDR3 contains 18 residues. The germline gives CDR1 SEHNR, CDR2 FQNEAQ (reference sequence). CDR3: CASSFLGLRGAGTGELFF. In nucleotides, the CDR3 is TGTGCCAGCAGCTTTCTGGGTCTACGGGGAGCCGGGACCGGGGAGCTGTTTTTT. Full variable domain (rest looked up from reference TRBV7-9 and TRBJ2-2): DTGVSQNPRHKITKRGQNVTFRCDPISEHNRLYWYRQTLGQGPEFLTYFQNEAQLEKSRLLSDRFSAERPKGSFSTLEIQRTEQGDSAMYLCASSFLGLRGAGTGELFFGEGSRLTVL.

This clonotype was observed many times. V usage is TRBV5-1 and J usage is TRBJ2-7; tentative D call: TRBD1 (6 bases). The V gene lost 0 bases and the J gene lost 5 bases, with 12 bases spanning the gap. The germline V gene encodes CDR1 SGHRS and CDR2 YFSETQ. This CDR3 spans 14 amino acids. As DNA, the CDR3 is TGCGCCAGCAGCTTGGAGGCAGGGGACCACGAGCAGTACTTC. Amino acids: CASSLEAGDHEQYF.

This clonotype was seen many times. The gene calls are TRBV7-8 and TRBJ1-2; D ambiguous. Germline assignment: CDR1 SGHVS and CDR2 FQNEAQ. The V gene lost 4 bases and the J gene lost 4 bases, with 16 bases spanning the gap. The CDR3 is made up of 15 amino acids. The CDR3 loop is CASSSAPQLLYGYTF. The CDR3 nucleotides read TGTGCCAGCAGCTCAGCGCCCCAGTTACTCTATGGCTACACCTTC.

The table lists this clonotype with many counts. This chain joins TRBV7-9 and TRBJ1-3; 7 nucleotides match TRBD1. The germline V gene has CDR1 SEHNR and CDR2 FQNEAQ (reference sequence). The CDR3 consists of 14 residues. Trimming at V came to 5 bases and at J to 3 bases, leaving 4 bases not matched to a gene. CDR3 bases: TGTGCCAGCAGCCCACAGGGGCGTGGAAACACCATATATTTT. As protein: CASSPQGRGNTIYF.

In this sample, this clonotype turned up many times. This chain uses TRBV10-3 with TRBJ2-7; D gene ambiguous. There are 11 residues in the CDR3. Germline CDR1 ENHRY, CDR2 SYGVKD. With 3 bases removed from V and 4 bases from J, the gap between germline ends came to 4 bases. The CDR3 bases are TGTGCCATCAGTGACATATACGAGCAGTACTTC. It specifies CAISDIYEQYF.

In the case of this clonotype: A read error may explain this, as a much larger clone is one base away. The chain is built from TRBV7-2 and TRBJ1-1, with 11 bases matching TRBD1. The CDR3 is made up of 15 amino acids. The germline V gene has CDR1 SGHTA and CDR2 FQGNSA. J gave up 8 bases and V 1 base, and 6 bases lay outside the gene matches. Here the CDR3 reads CASSLVGQGASEAFF. The DNA for the CDR3 is TGTGCCAGCAGCTTAGTTGGACAGGGGGCGTCGGAAGCTTTCTTT.

Worth noting for this clonotype: The conserved phenylalanine or tryptophan normally closing the CDR3 is absent here, so this likely arose from a read error. CDR3 nucleotide sequence: TGTGTCAGCAGCCGGTCCGGGGAGGCCAAAAACATTCAGTACGTC. As protein: CVSSRSGEAKNIQYV. The chain links TRBV28 to TRBJ2-4, with D perhaps TRBD2 (5 bases). CDR3 size: 15 residues. The V gene's germline CDR1 is MDHEN and CDR2 SYDVKM.

This clonotype was found many times. The rearrangement joins TRBV7-2 to TRBJ1-6, with D maybe TRBD1 (6 bases). CDR3 length: 18 amino acids. V dropped 5 bases and J dropped 0 bases, with 17 bases sitting between them. Germline V gene sequence: CDR1 SGHTA, CDR2 FQGNSA. The CDR3 DNA sequence: TGTGCCAGCAGCCCATGGGGGGCGGATAGCTCCTATAATTCACCCCTCCACTTT. This codes for CASSPWGADSSYNSPLHF.

This clonotype has a count of ten or more. This rearrangement joins TRBV5-1 to TRBJ1-2; D is undetermined. From germline, CDR1 is SGHRS and CDR2 YFSETQ. V was trimmed by 0 bases and J by 2 bases, leaving 17 bases between them. This CDR3 region has 17 residues. The CDR3 DNA sequence: TGCGCCAGCAGCTTGGTCATACCTAGCAAGAGCAACTATGGCTACACCTTC. Amino acid sequence: CASSLVIPSKSNYGYTF.